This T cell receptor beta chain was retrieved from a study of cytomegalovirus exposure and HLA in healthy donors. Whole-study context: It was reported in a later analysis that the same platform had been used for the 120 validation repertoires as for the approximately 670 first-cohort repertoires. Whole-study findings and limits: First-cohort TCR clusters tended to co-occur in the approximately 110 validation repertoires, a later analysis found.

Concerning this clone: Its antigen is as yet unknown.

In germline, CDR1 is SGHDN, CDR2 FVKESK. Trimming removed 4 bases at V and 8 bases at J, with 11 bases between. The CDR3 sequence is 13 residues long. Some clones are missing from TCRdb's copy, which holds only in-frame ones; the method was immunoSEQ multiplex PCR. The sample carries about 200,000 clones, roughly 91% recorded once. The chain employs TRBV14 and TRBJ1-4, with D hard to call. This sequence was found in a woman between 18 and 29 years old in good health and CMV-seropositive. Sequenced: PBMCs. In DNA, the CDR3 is TGTGCCAGCAGCCGCGGGGATGGAGAAAAACTGTTTTTT. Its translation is CASSRGDGEKLFF.